The next 16 T cell receptor beta chains were all read from a single sample in a study of T cells in Graves' hyperthyroidism and ophthalmopathy. The investigators amplified TCR beta CDR3 regions from RNA transcripts. The HTBI primer set served for first-round RT-PCR of the TCR CDR3. Each CDR3 protein gets one entry after TCRdb re-called the multiplex PCR reads with MiXCR. The repertoire holds about 420,000 distinct CDR3 sequences, with 15% to 18% as singletons. The sequenced sample was blood. The source is a woman aged 18-30 years with Graves' hyperthyroidism.

This rearrangement joins TRBV4-1 to TRBJ2-7; tentatively, D is TRBD1 (5 bases). The CDR3 contains 14 residues. V was pared by 2 bases and J by 3 bases, with 11 bases between. Germline assignment: CDR1 MGHRA and CDR2 YSYEKL. This chain's CDR3 is CASSQMTDDYEQYF. The CDR3 nucleotides read TGCGCCAGCAGCCAAATGACAGACGACTACGAGCAGTACTTC.

The rearrangement joins TRBV28 to TRBJ2-3; D is ambiguous. The CDR3 length is 15 residues. CDR1 and CDR2 (germline): MDHEN, SYDVKM. Trimming took 6 bases from V and 2 from J, leaving 15 bases between them. The CDR3 region has the DNA TGTGCCAGCAGCCTGTCCCAAGATTTCACAGATACGCAGTATTTT. It specifies CASSLSQDFTDTQYF.

V gene TRBV3-1 combines with J gene TRBJ2-2; unclear D gene. Trimming removed 5 bases from V and 3 bases from J, with 10 bases in between. Germline values: CDR1 LGHDT, CDR2 YNNKEL (reference sequence). The CDR3 consists of 14 residues. CDR3 DNA sequence: TGTGCCAGCAGCTTAAGTAGTGACACCGGGGAGCTGTTTTTT. It yields the protein CASSLSSDTGELFF. Based on the CDR3 plus reference TRBV3-1 and TRBJ2-2, the full variable domain is DTAVSQTPKYLVTQMGNDKSIKCEQNLGHDTMYWYKQDSKKFLKIMFSYNNKELIINETVPNRFSPKSPDKAHLNLHINSLELGDSAVYFCASSLSSDTGELFFGEGSRLTVL.

This clonotype was detected ten times or more. The V call is TRBV2, the J call TRBJ1-2; TRBD1 aligns across 9 bases. Trimming cost V 7 bases and J 4 bases; bases outside gene matches: 7. From germline, CDR1 is SNHLY and CDR2 FYNNEI. CDR3 length: 14 amino acids. The CDR3 here is CASTLGQGPYGYTF. The DNA for the CDR3 is TGTGCCAGCACTCTAGGACAGGGGCCCTATGGCTACACCTTC. Variable domain in full (rest from reference TRBV2 and TRBJ1-2): EPEVTQTPSHQVTQMGQEVILRCVPISNHLYFYWYRQILGQKVEFLVSFYNNEISEKSEIFDDQFSVERPDGSNFTLKIRSTKLEDSAMYFCASTLGQGPYGYTFGSGTRLTVV.

Ten or more counts support this clonotype. The chain couples TRBV7-6 to TRBJ1-4; 12 nucleotides align to TRBD1. Trimming at V came to 5 bases and at J to 8 bases, leaving 3 bases not matched to a gene. Germline values: CDR1 SGHVS, CDR2 FNYEAQ. The CDR3 is 14 amino acids. The CDR3 here is CASSLGQGAEKLFF. The CDR3 coding sequence is TGTGCCAGCAGCCTGGGACAGGGGGCGGAAAAACTGTTTTTT. The full variable domain, rest sourced from reference TRBV7-6 and TRBJ1-4, is GAGVSQSPRYKVTKRGQDVALRCDPISGHVSLYWYRQALGQGPEFLTYFNYEAQQDKSGLPNDRFSAERPEGSISTLTIQRTEQRDSAMYRCASSLGQGAEKLFFGSGTQLSVL.

This clonotype was seen a handful of times. The chain recombines TRBV20-1 with TRBJ1-6; D is perhaps TRBD1 (6 bases). The CDR3 loop spans 16 amino acids. Trimming removed 6 bases from V and 0 bases from J, with 15 bases in between. Germline-derived CDR1 and CDR2 are DFQATT and SNEGSKA (reference sequence). CDR3 protein: CSARRDRSSYNSPLHF. In DNA, the CDR3 is TGCAGTGCGAGGCGAGACAGGAGCTCCTATAATTCACCCCTCCACTTT.

Ten or more counts support this clonotype. CDR3 sequence reads: CSARDGVVATSTDTQYF. CDR3 sequence (DNA): TGCAGTGCTAGAGATGGGGTGGTAGCGACTAGCACAGATACGCAGTATTTT. The chain joins TRBV20-1 to TRBJ2-3, with D possibly matching TRBD2 (5 bases). Germline loops: CDR1 DFQATT, CDR2 SNEGSKA (reference sequence). This CDR3 is built from 17 residues. Trimming removed 0 bases from V and 0 bases from J, with 16 bases in between.

The table lists this clonotype with many counts. The chain combines TRBV20-1 with TRBJ1-1, with D possibly matching TRBD1 (5 bases). CDR3 length: 13 amino acids. Germline V CDR1 and CDR2: DFQATT, SNEGSKA (reference sequence). V was shortened by 1 base and J by 3 bases, with 9 bases between the two germline ends. CDR3 DNA: TGCAGTGCTAGAGGGGGGTACTACACTGAAGCTTTCTTT. This codes for CSARGGYYTEAFF.

This clonotype was seen more than once but under ten times. This sequence joins TRBV7-2 and TRBJ2-5; 9 positions agree with TRBD1. V shed 2 bases and J 2 bases; nucleotides not matched to a gene: 6. The CDR3 loop spans 16 amino acids. Germline V gene lookup returns CDR1 SGHTA and CDR2 FQGNSA. CDR3 protein: CASSLHTGGGQETQYF. Here the CDR3 DNA reads TGTGCCAGCAGCTTACACACAGGGGGCGGACAAGAGACCCAGTACTTC.

This clonotype occurred many times. The chain recombines TRBV28 with TRBJ1-2, with TRBD1 identical over 7 bases. Losses at the gene ends were 3 bases for V and 8 bases for J; bases not matched to a gene: 15. CDR3 size: 16 residues. Germline V gene lookup returns CDR1 MDHEN and CDR2 SYDVKM. In DNA, the CDR3 is TGTGCCAGCAGTTTGATTTCACCGGGACAGATTCAAGGCTACACCTTC. Translating it yields CASSLISPGQIQGYTF.

This clonotype was picked up many times. The chain carries TRBV11-2 and TRBJ2-3; tentatively, D is TRBD2 (6 bases). The CDR3 runs to 17 residues. Germline V gene sequence: CDR1 SGHAT, CDR2 FQNNGV. Trimming took off 5 bases at V and 4 bases at J, with 22 bases between the two ends. The CDR3, as DNA: TGTGCCAGCAGCGCCCCTGTTGGGGCCACGGGGGCAGATACGCAGTATTTT. It encodes CASSAPVGATGADTQYF.

This sequence joins TRBV6-1 and TRBJ1-4; TRBD1 might be the D (6 bases). This CDR3 is 14 amino acids long. Per the germline V gene, CDR1 is MNHNS and CDR2 is SASEGT. The V end was cut by 4 bases, the J end by 4 bases, with 10 bases between. The CDR3 loop reads CASSGTVYNEKLFF. CDR3 in DNA: TGTGCCAGCAGTGGGACAGTTTATAATGAAAAACTGTTTTTT.

The rearrangement links TRBV29-1 to TRBJ2-3; 8 bases align to TRBD2. This CDR3 spans 14 amino acids. V lost 4 bases, J lost 1 base, and 4 bases stayed unmatched. CDR1 and CDR2 (germline): SQVTM, ANQGSEA. The CDR3 DNA reads as TGCAGCGTTGTGGAGCGGGGGCGCACAGATACGCAGTATTTT. It translates to CSVVERGRTDTQYF.

Ten or more counts support this clonotype. The V and J genes are TRBV6-2 or TRBV6-3 and TRBJ1-1; unclear D gene. CDR3 length equals 13 residues. CDR1 is MNHEY and CDR2 is SVGEGT in the germline V gene. The V and J ends lost 6 bases and 1 base respectively, with 9 bases between them. The CDR3 sequence: CASRHIGNTEAFF. CDR3 bases: TGTGCCAGCAGACACATAGGGAACACTGAAGCTTTCTTT.

This clonotype was detected a few times. This chain uses TRBV7-2 with TRBJ1-5; D ambiguous. Per germline, CDR1 SGHTA and CDR2 FQGNSA. The CDR3 length is 14 residues. Trimming removed 4 bases at V and 6 bases at J, with 13 bases between. As DNA, the CDR3 is TGTGCCAGCAGCTCTTATAGGACGAGTCAGCCCCAGCATTTT. Protein product: CASSSYRTSQPQHF. The whole variable domain, filled in from reference TRBV7-2 and TRBJ1-5, reads GAGVSQSPSNKVTEKGKDVELRCDPISGHTALYWYRQSLGQGLEFLIYFQGNSAPDKSGLPSDRFSAERTGGSVSTLTIQRTQQEDSAVYLCASSSYRTSQPQHFGDGTRLSIL.

This clonotype was counted many times. V is TRBV3-1 and J is TRBJ2-5; 8 bases map to TRBD2. The CDR3 covers 17 residues. J was trimmed by 5 bases and V by 1 base; bases with no gene match: 12. Germline values: CDR1 LGHDT, CDR2 YNNKEL (reference sequence). CDR3 nucleotide sequence: TGTGCCAGCAGCCAAGGGGATTTAGGACTAGCCGGGGAGACCCAGTACTTC. This encodes CASSQGDLGLAGETQYF.